This T cell receptor (beta chain) was sequenced during a study of CD8 T cells in Susac syndrome. Deletions cut 7 bases from V and 3 bases from J, with 16 bases between. Germline V gene lookup returns CDR1 SEHNR and CDR2 FQNEAQ (reference sequence). There are 15 residues in the CDR3. The study sequenced TCR beta in blood CD8+ and CD4+ T cells. RNA amounts of roughly 0.5 to 1 ug underwent reverse transcription with random hexamers. The CDR3 of TCR beta was amplified by immunoSEQ multiplex PCR across 54 Vbeta and 13 Jbeta. Via MiXCR, TCRdb re-called the immunoSEQ multiplex PCR reads, giving one row per CDR3 protein. The data contain about 250,000 distinct CDR3 sequences, just over 90% of them singletons.

The rearrangement joins TRBV7-9 to TRBJ2-1, with D tentatively TRBD2 (6 bases). Sequencing input: CD4+ T cells from PBMCs. The TCR originated in a human donor with multiple sclerosis. Written as DNA, the CDR3 is TGTGCCAGCACCCTAACCAGCGGGTTCTACAATGAGCAGTTCTTC. Translation: CASTLTSGFYNEQFF.